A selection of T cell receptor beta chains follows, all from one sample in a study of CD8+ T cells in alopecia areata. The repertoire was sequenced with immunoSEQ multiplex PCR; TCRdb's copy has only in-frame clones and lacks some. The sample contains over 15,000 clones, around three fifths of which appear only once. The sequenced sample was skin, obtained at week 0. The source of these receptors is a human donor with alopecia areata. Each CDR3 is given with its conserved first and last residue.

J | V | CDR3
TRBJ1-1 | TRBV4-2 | CASSQDAGGTEAFF
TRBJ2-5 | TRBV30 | CAWSTGFETQYF
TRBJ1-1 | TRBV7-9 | CASTLAEGTEAFF
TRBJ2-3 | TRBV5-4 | CASSLRQGAGTDTQYF
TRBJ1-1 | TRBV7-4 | CASSPDSGTGRGTEAFF
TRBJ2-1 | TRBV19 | CASRPGTGMDEQFF
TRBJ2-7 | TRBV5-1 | CASSLLGVYEQYF
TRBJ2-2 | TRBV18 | CASSPSGNTGELFF
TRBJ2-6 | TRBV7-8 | CASSPNSGANVLTF
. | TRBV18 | CASSPPTSNYEQYF
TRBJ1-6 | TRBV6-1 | CASSEGMGDNSPLHF
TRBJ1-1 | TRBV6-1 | CASRLWTGYDTEAFF
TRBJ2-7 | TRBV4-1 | CASSHPEGGLSHEQYF
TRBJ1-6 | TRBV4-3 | CASSQEVKGSYNSPLHF
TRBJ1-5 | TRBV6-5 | CASRIGQASNQPQHF
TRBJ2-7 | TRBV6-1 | CASSEEELGIYEQYF
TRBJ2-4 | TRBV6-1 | CASSGSGVVGIQYF
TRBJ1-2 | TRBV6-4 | CASSYSNRGGYGYTF
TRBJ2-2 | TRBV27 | CASSLRGPGGELFF
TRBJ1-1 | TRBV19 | CASSIHGNTEAFF
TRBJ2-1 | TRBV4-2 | CASSHFGTGGTDEQFF
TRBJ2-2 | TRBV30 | CAAGRARNTGELFF
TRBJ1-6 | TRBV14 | CASSHGVGLHF
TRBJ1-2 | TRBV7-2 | CASSSDRGIVESYGYTF
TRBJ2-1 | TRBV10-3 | CAISRGTSGGDEQFF
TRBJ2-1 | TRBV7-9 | CASRPWVRTYNEQFF
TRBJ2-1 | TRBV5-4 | CASSLLSLNREQFF
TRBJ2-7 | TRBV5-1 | CASSLAPTGAYEQYF
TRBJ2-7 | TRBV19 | CASSARTGVNEQYF
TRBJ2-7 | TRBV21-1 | CAVPRCFNTYEQYF
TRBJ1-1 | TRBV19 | CASSPLGQGGITEAFF
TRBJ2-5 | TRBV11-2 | CASSRGPAQETQYF
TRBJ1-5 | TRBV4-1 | CASSQDPGGAYNQPQHF